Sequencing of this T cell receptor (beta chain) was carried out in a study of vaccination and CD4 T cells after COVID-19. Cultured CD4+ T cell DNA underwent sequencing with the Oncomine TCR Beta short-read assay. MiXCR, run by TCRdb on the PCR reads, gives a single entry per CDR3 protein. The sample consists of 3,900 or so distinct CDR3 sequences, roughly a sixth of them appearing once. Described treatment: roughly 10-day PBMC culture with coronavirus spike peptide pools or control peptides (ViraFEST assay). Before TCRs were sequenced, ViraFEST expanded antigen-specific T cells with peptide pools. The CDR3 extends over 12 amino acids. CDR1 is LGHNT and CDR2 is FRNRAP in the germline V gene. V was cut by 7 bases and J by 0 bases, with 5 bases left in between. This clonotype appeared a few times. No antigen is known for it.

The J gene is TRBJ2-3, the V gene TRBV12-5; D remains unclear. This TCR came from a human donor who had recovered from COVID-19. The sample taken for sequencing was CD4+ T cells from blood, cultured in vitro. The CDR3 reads CASASSTDTQYF. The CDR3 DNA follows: TGTGCTAGTGCCTCTAGCACAGATACGCAGTATTTT.